Below are 3 T cell receptor beta chains sequenced from a single sample in a study of cytomegalovirus exposure and HLA in healthy donors. PCR employed 60 Vbeta and 13 Jbeta primers. Profiling relied on immunoSEQ multiplex PCR, and the TCRdb table lists in-frame clones only, not all of them. Of 75,000 to 90,000 clones detected, 72% appear once; the ten largest clones hold 11%. Sequencing was carried out using PBMCs. These receptors were taken from a woman between 40 and 50 years old in good health and CMV-seropositive.

CDR3 sequence: CASSFASSYNSPLHF. CDR3 sequence (DNA): TGTGCCAGCAGCTTCGCGAGCTCCTATAATTCACCCCTCCACTTT. This chain joins TRBV7-9 and TRBJ1-6; D gene uncertain. Trimming took 3 bases from V and 0 from J, leaving 6 bases between them. Germline CDR1 reads SEHNR; CDR2 reads FQNEAQ (reference sequence). This CDR3 is 15 amino acids long.

V is TRBV27 and J is TRBJ2-1, with D perhaps matching TRBD1 (5 bases). V gave up 6 bases and J gave up 0 bases, with 12 bases separating them. The CDR3 is 15 residues long. Looked up from germline, CDR1 is MNHEY and CDR2 is SMNVEV (reference sequence). This chain's CDR3 is CASRRQRSSYNEQFF. In DNA form, the CDR3 reads TGTGCCAGCAGACGACAGAGAAGCTCCTACAATGAGCAGTTCTTC.

This clone was picked up one time. The CDR3 region has the DNA TGTGCCAGCAGCCCCTCCCCGGGGGAGCAGTACTTC. Protein sequence: CASSPSPGEQYF. The chain uses TRBV13 and TRBJ2-7; a possible D gene is TRBD2 (5 bases). Germline V gene sequence: CDR1 PRHDT, CDR2 FYEKMQ (reference sequence). CDR3 length equals 12 residues. The V end lost 5 bases, the J end lost 7 bases, and 12 bases lay between the germline ends.